Listed below are T cell receptor beta chains from one sample, sequenced in a study of neoadjuvant anti-PD-1 for oral cavity cancer. The assay was immunoSEQ multiplex PCR, and TCRdb's table has in-frame clones only and misses some. This sample has around 20,000 clones, with roughly 70% found just once. Sample: PBMCs, taken before nivolumab (anti-PD-1) treatment. Receptors were obtained from a person between 40 and 79 years old with oral cavity squamous cell carcinoma. The CDR3 runs from the conserved cysteine through the conserved F or W. The order of the fields is V gene, J gene, CDR3 protein.

v_call: TRBV28; j_call: TRBJ2-3; cdr3_aa: CASSLFGTQYF
v_call: TRBV6-1; j_call: TRBJ2-2; cdr3_aa: CASSEIFGQSVDGF
v_call: TRBV9; j_call: TRBJ2-6; cdr3_aa: CASSGQGPGANVLTF
v_call: TRBV5-6; j_call: TRBJ2-1; cdr3_aa: CASSLRVTLRYNEQFF
v_call: TRBV6-1; j_call: TRBJ2-3; cdr3_aa: CAGGSPDTQYF
v_call: TRBV7-9; j_call: TRBJ2-5; cdr3_aa: CASSLGLRETQYF
v_call: TRBV6-1; j_call: TRBJ1-5; cdr3_aa: CASNVSPNSNQPQHF
v_call: TRBV27; j_call: TRBJ2-1; cdr3_aa: CASSLGSGPYNEQFF
v_call: TRBV6-1; j_call: TRBJ1-3; cdr3_aa: CASSSHGSGNTIYF
v_call: TRBV30; j_call: TRBJ2-2; cdr3_aa: CAGRWGHITGELFF
v_call: TRBV5-4; j_call: TRBJ1-1; cdr3_aa: CASSLPPNRGNTEAFF
v_call: TRBV5-1; j_call: TRBJ2-2; cdr3_aa: CASSLDPKTGELFF
v_call: TRBV13; j_call: TRBJ2-6; cdr3_aa: CASSGAGTGVTGANVLTF
v_call: TRBV25-1; j_call: TRBJ2-2; cdr3_aa: CASSAQRQNPTNTGELFF
v_call: TRBV7-3; j_call: TRBJ2-7; cdr3_aa: CASSYSKGPSSYEQYF
v_call: TRBV5-6; j_call: TRBJ2-7; cdr3_aa: CASSSPWEQYF
v_call: TRBV5-6; j_call: TRBJ2-7; cdr3_aa: CASSVGGEQYF
v_call: TRBV7-3; j_call: TRBJ2-1; cdr3_aa: CASSLIAGDGYNEQFF
v_call: TRBV7-2; j_call: TRBJ2-1; cdr3_aa: CASSLAFGTSGRLAHEQFF
v_call: TRBV6-6; j_call: TRBJ1-2; cdr3_aa: CASSYGQAGYGYTF
v_call: TRBV2; j_call: TRBJ1-1; cdr3_aa: CASDSVNTEAFF
v_call: TRBV11-2; j_call: TRBJ1-1; cdr3_aa: CASSLESRAFF
v_call: TRBV7-9; j_call: TRBJ1-5; cdr3_aa: CASSLEYGGSSNQPQHF
v_call: TRBV6-5; j_call: TRBJ1-1; cdr3_aa: CASSEQIRTEAFF
v_call: TRBV5-6; j_call: TRBJ2-7; cdr3_aa: CASSLAQAGLGEQYF
v_call: TRBV30; j_call: TRBJ1-1; cdr3_aa: CAWSSGGEAFF
v_call: TRBV6-6; j_call: TRBJ2-7; cdr3_aa: CASSLQGDEQYF
v_call: TRBV15; j_call: TRBJ2-7; cdr3_aa: CATSRESHGRRTAYEQYF
v_call: TRBV4-1; j_call: TRBJ1-1; cdr3_aa: CASSPSGTGNTEAFF
v_call: TRBV2; j_call: TRBJ1-3; cdr3_aa: CAGTGVGNTIYF
v_call: TRBV19; j_call: TRBJ1-5; cdr3_aa: CASRAGYSNQPQHF
v_call: TRBV11-2; j_call: TRBJ2-4; cdr3_aa: CASSLGPGLAKNIQYF